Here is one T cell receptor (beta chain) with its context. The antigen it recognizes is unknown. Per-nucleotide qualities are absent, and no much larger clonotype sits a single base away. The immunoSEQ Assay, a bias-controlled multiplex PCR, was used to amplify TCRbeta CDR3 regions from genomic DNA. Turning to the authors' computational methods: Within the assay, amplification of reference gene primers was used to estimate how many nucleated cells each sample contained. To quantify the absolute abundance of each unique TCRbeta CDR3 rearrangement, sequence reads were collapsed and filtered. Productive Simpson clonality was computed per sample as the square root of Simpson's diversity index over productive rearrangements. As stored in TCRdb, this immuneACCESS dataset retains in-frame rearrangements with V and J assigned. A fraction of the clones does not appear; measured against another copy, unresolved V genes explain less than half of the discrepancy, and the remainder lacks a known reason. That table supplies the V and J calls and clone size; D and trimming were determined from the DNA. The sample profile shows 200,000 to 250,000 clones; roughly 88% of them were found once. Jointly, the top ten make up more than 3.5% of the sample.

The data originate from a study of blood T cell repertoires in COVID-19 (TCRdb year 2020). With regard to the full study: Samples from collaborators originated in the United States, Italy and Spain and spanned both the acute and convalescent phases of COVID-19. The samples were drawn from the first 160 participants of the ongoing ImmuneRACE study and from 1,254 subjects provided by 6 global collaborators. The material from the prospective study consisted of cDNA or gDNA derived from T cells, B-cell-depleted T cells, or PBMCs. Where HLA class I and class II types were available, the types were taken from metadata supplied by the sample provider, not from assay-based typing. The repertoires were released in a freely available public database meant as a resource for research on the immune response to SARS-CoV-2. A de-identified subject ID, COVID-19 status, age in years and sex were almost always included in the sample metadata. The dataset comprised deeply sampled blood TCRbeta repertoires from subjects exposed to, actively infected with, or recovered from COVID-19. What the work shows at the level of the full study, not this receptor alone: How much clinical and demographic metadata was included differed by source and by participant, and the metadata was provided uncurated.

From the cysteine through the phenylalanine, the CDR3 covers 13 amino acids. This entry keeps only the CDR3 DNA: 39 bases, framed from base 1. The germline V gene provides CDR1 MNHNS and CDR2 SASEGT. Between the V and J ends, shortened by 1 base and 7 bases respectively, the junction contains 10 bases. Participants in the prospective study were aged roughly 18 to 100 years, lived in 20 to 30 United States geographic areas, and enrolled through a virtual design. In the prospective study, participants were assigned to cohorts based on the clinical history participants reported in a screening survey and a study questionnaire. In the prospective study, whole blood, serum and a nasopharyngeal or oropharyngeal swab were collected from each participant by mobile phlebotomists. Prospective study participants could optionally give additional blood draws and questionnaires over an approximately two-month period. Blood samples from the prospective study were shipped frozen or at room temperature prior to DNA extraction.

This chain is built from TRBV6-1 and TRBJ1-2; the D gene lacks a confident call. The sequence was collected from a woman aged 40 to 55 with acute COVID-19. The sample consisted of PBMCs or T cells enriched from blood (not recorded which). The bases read TGTGCCAGCAGTGAAGACAGTTGGCGTGGCTACACCTTC. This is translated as CASSEDSWRGYTF.